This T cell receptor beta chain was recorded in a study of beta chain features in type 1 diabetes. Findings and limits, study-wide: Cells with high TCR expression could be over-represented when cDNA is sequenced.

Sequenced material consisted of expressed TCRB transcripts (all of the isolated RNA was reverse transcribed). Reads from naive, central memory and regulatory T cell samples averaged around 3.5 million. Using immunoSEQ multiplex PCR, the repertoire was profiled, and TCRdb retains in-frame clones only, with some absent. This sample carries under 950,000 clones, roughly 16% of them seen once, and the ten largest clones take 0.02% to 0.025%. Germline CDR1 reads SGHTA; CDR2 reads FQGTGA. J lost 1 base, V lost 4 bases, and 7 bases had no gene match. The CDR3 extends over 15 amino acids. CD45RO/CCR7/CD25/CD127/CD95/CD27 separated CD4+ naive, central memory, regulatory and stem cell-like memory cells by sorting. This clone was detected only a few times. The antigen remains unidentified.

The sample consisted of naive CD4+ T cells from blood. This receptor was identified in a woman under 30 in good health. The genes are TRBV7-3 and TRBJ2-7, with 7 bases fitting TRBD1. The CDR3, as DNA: TGTGCCAGCAGCTCCGAGACAGGGCTGTCCTACGAGCAGTACTTC. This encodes CASSSETGLSYEQYF.